This T cell receptor beta chain came from a study of blood T cell repertoires in COVID-19. Turning to the study itself: The United States, Italy and Spain were the sources of the acute and convalescent COVID-19 samples. In each case, the material was cDNA or gDNA derived from T cells, B-cell-depleted T cells, or PBMCs.

In the original analysis: Cell counts per sample came from amplifying reference gene primers. TCRdb's copy holds only in-frame clones and misses some; the assay was immunoSEQ multiplex PCR. D and trimming were read from the DNA, whereas the V and J calls and clone size are those reported in that table. This table has approximately 130,000 clones, more than 80% appearing once. CDR3 length: 13 residues. Germline V gives CDR1 LNHDA, CDR2 SQIVND (reference sequence). V lost 6 bases and J lost 13, with 19 bases in between. The clonotype comes from a man between 65 and 85 years old with active or convalescent COVID-19. Sequencing was done on a sample of peripheral blood. This sequence joins TRBV19 and TRBJ2-1; D may be TRBD1 (7 bases). CDR3 sequence: CASSTLRGAGQFF. CDR3 bases: TGTGCCAGTAGCACACTCAGGGGGGCGGGTCAGTTCTTC.